A single sample gave rise to the 30 T cell receptor beta chains below, sequenced in a study of blood T cells in healthy people across ages. A second PCR, run for 7 to 11 cycles, used a sample-barcoded 5' primer plus a J-beta primer mix. TCRdb redid the calling of the 5' RACE reads with MiXCR, one entry per CDR3 protein. The sample comprises 1 million or so distinct CDR3 sequences, more than 35% of which are singletons, and approximately 19% rests with the top ten. Sequencing was performed on blood. These receptors all stem from a woman in her sixties or seventies in good health.

The rearrangement links TRBV28 to TRBJ1-2; 7 bases agree with TRBD1. With V trimmed by 6 bases and J by 4 bases, 5 bases remained unmatched. This CDR3 region has 13 residues. In germline, CDR1 is MDHEN, CDR2 SYDVKM. The CDR3 loop is CASRRGQIYGYTF. The CDR3, as DNA: TGTGCCAGCAGACGGGGACAGATCTATGGCTACACCTTC.

The chain recombines TRBV7-9 with TRBJ2-5; a weak D match, TRBD1 (6 bases). CDR3 length: 16 residues. Germline V gene sequence: CDR1 SEHNR, CDR2 FQNEAQ (reference sequence). With 5 bases removed from V and 4 bases from J, the gap between germline ends came to 20 bases. This CDR3 reads CASSTGTQPFLETQYF. The CDR3 DNA reads as TGTGCCAGCAGCACCGGGACACAACCGTTTCTAGAGACCCAGTACTTC.

The chain uses TRBV3-1 and TRBJ2-5, with 10 bases fitting TRBD2. The germline V gene encodes CDR1 LGHDT and CDR2 YNNKEL (reference sequence). Trimming cost V 2 bases and J 0 bases; bases outside gene matches: 3. The CDR3 runs to 16 residues. The CDR3 reads CASSQLAGEYQETQYF. CDR3 DNA sequence: TGTGCCAGCAGCCAACTAGCGGGGGAGTACCAAGAGACCCAGTACTTC.

The gene calls are TRBV7-2 and TRBJ1-5; D is ambiguous. V was clipped by 5 bases and J by 2 bases, with 13 bases between them. This CDR3 spans 15 amino acids. Germline V gene lookup returns CDR1 SGHTA and CDR2 FQGNSA. CDR3: CASSIESGGNQPQHF. Written as DNA, the CDR3 is TGTGCCAGCAGCATCGAATCCGGGGGCAATCAGCCCCAGCATTTT.

The rearrangement joins TRBV2 to TRBJ2-1, with D unresolved. The germline gives CDR1 SNHLY, CDR2 FYNNEI. CDR3 length equals 15 residues. V was cut by 1 base and J by 3 bases, with 10 bases left in between. The CDR3 nucleotides read TGTGCCAGCAGTGAAGAAGGGTCATTCTACAATGAGCAGTTCTTC. Residues: CASSEEGSFYNEQFF.

The V call is TRBV5-4, the J call TRBJ2-7; TRBD2 aligns across 16 bases. The J call may be faulty, since TRBJ2-5 better matches the DNA end. CDR1 and CDR2 from the germline V gene are SGHNT and YYREEE (reference sequence). The CDR3 sequence is 22 residues long. This CDR3 reads CASSSKRPGLAGGPGSRETQYF. In DNA, the CDR3 is TGTGCCAGCAGCTCCAAAAGACCGGGACTAGCGGGAGGGCCCGGGTCCCGGGAGACCCAGTACTTC.

This clonotype was seen repeatedly, ten times or more. The J gene is TRBJ2-1, the V gene TRBV6-4; D ambiguous. Germline V gene data show CDR1 as MRHNA and CDR2 as SNTAGT. CDR3 length: 14 residues. With 0 bases removed from V and 3 bases from J, the gap between germline ends came to 6 bases. CDR3 loop: CASSDSADYNEQFF. In DNA form, the CDR3 reads TGTGCCAGCAGTGACTCCGCAGACTACAATGAGCAGTTCTTC.

This clonotype was counted a few times. The chain combines TRBV20-1 with TRBJ2-5, with D possibly being TRBD1 (7 bases). Germline V CDR1 and CDR2: DFQATT, SNEGSKA (reference sequence). The CDR3 covers 17 residues. Trimming shortened V by 5 bases and J by 0 bases, and 22 bases separated the two germline ends. The CDR3 coding sequence is TGCAGTGCTCCCAGGGGGGATGCCGCTTGGTACCAAGAGACCCAGTACTTC. Amino acids: CSAPRGDAAWYQETQYF.

CDR3 sequence reads: CATSRDGGRSYEQYF. The CDR3 DNA reads TGTGCCACCAGCAGAGATGGAGGCAGATCCTACGAGCAGTACTTC. V and J are TRBV15 and TRBJ2-7; D might be TRBD2 (5 bases). Trimming pared 0 bases from V and 1 base from J, leaving 10 bases between. The CDR3 runs to 15 residues. The V gene's germline CDR1 is LNHNV and CDR2 YYDKDF (reference sequence).

This clonotype was counted only a few times. The DNA of the CDR3 is TGTGCCAGCAGTTTATCCCCCTACGACAGCCAAAACATTCAGTACTTC. Encoded protein: CASSLSPYDSQNIQYF. The J gene is TRBJ2-4, the V gene TRBV27; D is perhaps TRBD1 (5 bases). The germline V gene has CDR1 MNHEY and CDR2 SMNVEV (reference sequence). The V end lost 0 bases, the J end lost 5 bases, and 14 bases lay between the germline ends. The CDR3 totals 16 residues.

The J gene is TRBJ2-1, the V gene TRBV20-1; possibly TRBD2 for D (6 bases). V was shortened by 3 bases and J by 10 bases, with 19 bases between the two germline ends. This CDR3 spans 14 amino acids. The germline V gene has CDR1 DFQATT and CDR2 SNEGSKA (reference sequence). The CDR3 coding sequence is TGCAGTGCTAGCGCAGCGGGTAGACCCCCCGAGCAGTTCTTC. This sequence encodes CSASAAGRPPEQFF.

The chain recombines TRBV7-2 with TRBJ2-3; 7 nucleotides agree with TRBD2. This CDR3 has 17 amino acids. The V and J ends lost 6 bases and 0 bases, in that order; junction bases with no gene match: 12. CDR1 SGHTA and CDR2 FQGNSA come from the germline V gene. In DNA, the CDR3 is TGTGCCAGCAGGAATAGAGGTAAAGCGGGAAGCACAGATACGCAGTATTTT. It encodes CASRNRGKAGSTDTQYF.

This clonotype was detected a few times. This chain links TRBV7-9 with TRBJ1-2, with D tentatively TRBD1 (5 bases). This CDR3 has 15 residues. Germline V gene sequence: CDR1 SEHNR, CDR2 FQNEAQ (reference sequence). V lost 3 bases to trimming and J lost 4 bases, with 15 bases between them. CDR3 amino acids: CASSLEPTGVYGYTF. DNA of the CDR3: TGTGCCAGCAGCTTGGAGCCTACGGGGGTCTATGGCTACACCTTC. Looking up the rest from reference TRBV7-9 and TRBJ1-2 gives the full variable domain: DTGVSQNPRHKITKRGQNVTFRCDPISEHNRLYWYRQTLGQGPEFLTYFQNEAQLEKSRLLSDRFSAERPKGSFSTLEIQRTEQGDSAMYLCASSLEPTGVYGYTFGSGTRLTVV.

The V call is TRBV12-3 or TRBV12-4, the J call TRBJ2-5; the D gene could be TRBD1 or TRBD2 (7 bases each). The J call may be in error: the DNA end matches TRBJ2-1 better. The CDR3 has 17 residues. For the CDR3, the DNA is TGTGCCAGCAGTTTAGAGCTCCAGGGGGGGATTCAAGAGACCCAGTTCTTC. It is translated as CASSLELQGGIQETQFF.

This clonotype has just a few counts. The gene calls are TRBV14 and TRBJ2-7, with D tentatively TRBD1 (6 bases). Trimming took off 6 bases at V and 3 bases at J, with 18 bases between the two ends. This CDR3 region has 15 residues. Germline CDR1 SGHDN, CDR2 FVKESK. The CDR3 sequence: CASRRGGVKVYEQYF. CDR3 DNA: TGTGCCAGCAGGCGAGGGGGTGTTAAAGTCTACGAGCAGTACTTC.

This chain uses TRBV10-3 with TRBJ1-1; 7 bases match TRBD1. V was clipped by 3 bases and J by 3 bases; unmatched bases: 4. CDR1 and CDR2 (germline): ENHRY, SYGVKD. The CDR3 is made up of 14 amino acids. The CDR3 reads CAISDRGAHTEAFF. CDR3 nucleotide sequence: TGTGCCATCAGTGACAGGGGGGCTCACACTGAAGCTTTCTTT.

A word on this clonotype: A read error may produce the germline difference seen at one junction end. The rearrangement links TRBV7-2 to TRBJ2-1, with D perhaps matching TRBD2 (6 bases). Per germline, CDR1 SGHTA and CDR2 FQGNSA. The CDR3 sequence is 14 residues long. DNA of the CDR3: TGTGCCGGCAGCTTAGACGAATTGACTAGTGAGCAGTTCTTC. Protein product: CAGSLDELTSEQFF.

Remarks on this clonotype: This may be a read error: a much more frequent sequence differs by one nucleotide. The chain is built from TRBV7-2 and TRBJ2-4, with TRBD2 identical over 12 bases. The J call is doubtful: the DNA matches TRBJ2-7 better. The CDR3 contains 17 residues. Germline lookup yields CDR1 SGHTA and CDR2 FQGNSA. This chain's CDR3 is CASSLAGLAGGYREQYF. DNA of the CDR3: TGTGCCAGCAGCTTAGCGGGCCTAGCGGGAGGGTACCGCGAGCAGTACTTC.

The chain uses TRBV24-1 and TRBJ2-1; 10 bases map to TRBD2. V shed 3 bases and J 7 bases; nucleotides not matched to a gene: 5. The length of the CDR3 is 15 residues. Germline V gene data show CDR1 as KGHDR and CDR2 as SFDVKD. Written as DNA, the CDR3 is TGTGCCACCAGTGATCCGACTAGCGGGCTAAATGAGCAGTTCTTC. Amino acids: CATSDPTSGLNEQFF.

There are a few counts of this clonotype. This sequence joins TRBV20-1 and TRBJ2-3; D might be TRBD2 (6 bases). The ends were cut back, 6 bases at V and 4 bases at J, with 17 bases in the middle. Germline assignment: CDR1 DFQATT and CDR2 SNEGSKA (reference sequence). The CDR3 loop spans 14 amino acids. CDR3 sequence (DNA): TGCAGTGCGCCAGGGAGTGGAGGGGCAGATACGCAGTATTTT. Protein product: CSAPGSGGADTQYF.

A word on this clonotype: With a much larger clone just one base away, this may be a read error. V gene TRBV10-3 combines with J gene TRBJ2-4; 14 nucleotides match TRBD2. The J call may not be correct, given that the DNA end is closer to TRBJ2-7. The CDR3 is 14 residues long. Per the germline V gene, CDR1 is ENHRY and CDR2 is SYGVKD. The CDR3 sequence: CAIGGTSGSYEQYF. CDR3 bases: TGTGCCATCGGTGGGACTAGCGGGAGCTACGAGCAGTACTTC.

Here the CDR3 DNA reads TGTGCCAGCAGTCCACGAGACTTAAGTGAAAAACTGTTTTTT. Residues: CASSPRDLSEKLFF. The chain joins TRBV28 to TRBJ1-4; D gene unclear. Germline V gives CDR1 MDHEN, CDR2 SYDVKM. Trimming shortened V by 5 bases and J by 7 bases, and 14 bases separated the two germline ends. This CDR3 has 14 residues.

This clonotype was recorded at least ten times. The J gene is TRBJ2-5, the V gene TRBV20-1, with 8 positions matching TRBD2. The CDR3 has 13 residues. Germline CDR1 reads DFQATT; CDR2 reads SNEGSKA (reference sequence). The V and J ends lost 3 bases and 4 bases, in that order; junction bases with no gene match: 4. The CDR3 loop reads CSASGRVLETQYF. The CDR3 DNA reads as TGCAGTGCTAGCGGGAGGGTATTAGAGACCCAGTACTTC.

The gene calls are TRBV21-1 and TRBJ2-1. TRBV21-1 is noted as a pseudogene. The CDR3 is 17 residues long. The CDR3 bases are TGTGCCAGCAGCAAAAGTAACGGGTACCGCTCCTACAATGAGCAGTTCTTC. Translated: CASSKSNGYRSYNEQFF.

In this sample, this clonotype turned up a few times. The CDR3 loop is CASSGRGDPYEQYF. CDR3 in DNA: TGTGCCAGCAGCGGGCGGGGGGACCCCTACGAGCAGTACTTC. This chain links TRBV27 with TRBJ2-7, with TRBD2 identical over 8 bases. The junction had 6 bases not matched to a gene; V was cut back by 6 bases and J by 2 bases. In germline, CDR1 is MNHEY, CDR2 SMNVEV (reference sequence). This CDR3 has 14 residues.

This clonotype was counted at least ten times. The rearrangement links TRBV27 to TRBJ2-1; TRBD2 aligns across 11 bases. CDR1 and CDR2 from the germline V gene are MNHEY and SMNVEV (reference sequence). With 3 bases clipped from V and 4 bases from J, the junction kept 2 bases outside the gene matches. The CDR3 covers 15 residues. The CDR3 DNA sequence: TGTGCCAGCAGTTTGGCTAGCGGGGGGTACAATGAGCAGTTCTTC. Translating gives CASSLASGGYNEQFF.

The V call is TRBV6-1, the J call TRBJ2-7; no clear D gene. TRBJ2-5 matches the DNA end more closely, so the J call is doubtful. The CDR3 covers 14 residues. The germline CDR1 and CDR2 sequences are MNHNS and SASEGT. As DNA, the CDR3 is TGTGCCAGCAGTGAATCCACCACGGGAGAGACCCAGTACTTC. Its translation is CASSESTTGETQYF.

The J gene is TRBJ2-3, the V gene TRBV6-5; 14 nucleotides line up with TRBD2. Germline loops: CDR1 MNHEY, CDR2 SVGAGI. The CDR3 is 15 residues long. V shed 6 bases, J shed 9 bases, and the junction held 8 bases outside the gene matches. The CDR3 DNA is TGTGCCAGCAGCACCTTGGGACTAGCGGGAGAGACGCAGTATTTT. Protein product: CASSTLGLAGETQYF.

The chain carries TRBV9 and TRBJ1-5, with TRBD1 as a possible D gene (6 bases). Trimming cost V 4 bases and J 6 bases, with 17 bases left between them. The germline gives CDR1 SGDLS, CDR2 YYNGEE. The length of the CDR3 is 15 residues. In DNA form, the CDR3 reads TGTGCCAGCAGCCAAGGGGGGGTGTTCGGTCAGCCCCAGCATTTT. It specifies CASSQGGVFGQPQHF.

This clonotype appeared once. The chain recombines TRBV6-2 or TRBV6-3 with TRBJ2-2; D call uncertain. Trimming removed 2 bases at V and 4 bases at J, with 17 bases between. Germline-derived CDR1 and CDR2 are MNHEY and SVGEGT. The CDR3 extends over 17 amino acids. The CDR3 DNA reads as TGTGCCAGCAGTTACCCCGAAGGATGGCAGGTCACCGGGGAGCTGTTTTTT. This codes for CASSYPEGWQVTGELFF.